This T cell receptor (beta chain) was identified in a study of blood T cell repertoires in COVID-19. This CDR3 has 19 residues. The ends lost 2 bases at V and 1 base at J; junction bases unmatched: 7. Germline CDR1 reads MNHEY; CDR2 reads SMNVEV (reference sequence). Authors' analysis steps: Reference gene primer amplification yielded estimated nucleated cell counts. Repertoires were generated with immunoSEQ multiplex PCR, while TCRdb's copy carries only in-frame clones and drops some. V and J calls and clone size are as listed in that table; D and trimming were resolved from the DNA. Here the sample spans roughly 290,000 clones, 70% to 90% being singletons. Cohorts were assigned according to the clinical history that participants reported. What the recovered Cohort 3 donors had was two negative PCRs, clearance, or symptom resolution.

The sample was PBMCs or T cells enriched from blood (not recorded which). The TCR sequence derives from a woman in her 30s who had recovered from COVID-19. The chain couples TRBV27 to TRBJ2-2; 13 positions match TRBD2. As DNA, the CDR3 is TGTGCCAGCAGTTTAAGGGCGGGACTAGCGGGAAGGAACACCGGGGAGCTGTTTTTT. Translating it yields CASSLRAGLAGRNTGELFF.